This TCR beta chain was recorded in a study of blood T cells in healthy people across ages. Points from the study as a whole: Comparison with aged donors showed that long-lived donors had more naive CD4+ cells and higher diversity.

In its sample, this clonotype was seen once. Its matching antigen is unknown. It was with a sample-barcoded 5' primer and a J-beta primer mix that a second PCR of roughly 7 to 11 cycles was run. Each TCR beta cDNA got a 12-nucleotide random molecular identifier. TCRdb fed the 5' RACE reads into MiXCR, producing one record per CDR3 protein. The table shows approximately 800,000 distinct CDR3 sequences, with more than 35% occurring only once. Per germline, CDR1 DFQATT and CDR2 SNEGSKA (reference sequence). V gave up 6 bases and J gave up 2 bases, with 17 bases separating them. CDR3 length equals 14 residues.

The receptor was isolated from an elderly man in good health. Source material: blood. This chain uses TRBV20-1 with TRBJ2-7, with TRBD2 as a possible D gene (6 bases). CDR3 coding DNA: TGCAGTGCCCTAGGGAGGACAAGGACCTACGAGCAGTACTTC. Translation gives CSALGRTRTYEQYF.